This TCR beta chain came from a study of shared clonotypes between healthy human individuals. Only Caucasian adults living in Nashville, Tennessee served as donors. Deep was the level used in running the assay. Here immunoSEQ multiplex PCR was the method, and the copy in TCRdb shows in-frame clones only, minus some. The table shows hundreds of thousands of clones, with around 79% occurring only once. V dropped 1 base and J dropped 6 bases, with 12 bases sitting between them. The germline V gene has CDR1 LGHNA and CDR2 YNFKEQ. This CDR3 has 15 amino acids. The sequenced material came from PBMCs. The TCR was taken from a woman in her 40s in good health. Some clones in this sample may be carry-over from other donors' samples. The J gene is TRBJ1-4, the V gene TRBV4-2, with a weak D call TRBD1 (6 bases). The CDR3 here is CASSQGGAADEKLFF. The CDR3 DNA reads TGTGCCAGCAGCCAAGGGGGGGCGGCCGATGAAAAACTGTTTTTT.